This TCR beta chain was sequenced for a study of blood T cells in healthy people across ages. Study-level information: Using template switching, researchers captured about one barcoded beta molecule for each two T cells. Study observations and caveats: There were more naive CD4+ cells and higher diversity in long-lived donors than in aged donors.

Each donor's blood draw was approximately 10 milliliters of peripheral blood. Notes on this clonotype: Antigen specificity is unknown.

J was trimmed by 10 bases and V by 6 bases; bases with no gene match: 9. The CDR3 length is 13 residues. Germline lookup yields CDR1 DFQATT and CDR2 SNEGSKA (reference sequence). A J-beta primer mix and a sample-barcoded 5' primer were used in a second PCR of roughly 6 to 12 cycles. From each sample, at least 2.5 million paired-end reads containing CDR3 were obtained. TCRdb processed the 5' RACE reads anew with MiXCR; each CDR3 protein has one entry. The sample records 700,000 to 900,000 distinct CDR3 sequences, about 53% being singletons. Material: blood. The chain has TRBV20-1 and TRBJ1-6; 7 bases agree with TRBD1. This TCR came from an elderly man in good health. The CDR3 loop reads CSARQGKGSPLHF. CDR3 nucleotide sequence: TGCAGTGCCCGACAGGGTAAAGGCTCACCCCTCCACTTT.